The entry below describes one T cell receptor beta chain. These data come from a study of type 1 regulatory T cells. For the study at large: An in vitro protocol generated T-allo10, a Tr1-enriched, alloantigen-specific CD4 T cell product.

TCRdb re-called the reads with MiXCR, one entry per CDR3 protein. The sample shows some 90,000 distinct CDR3 sequences, 25% to 40% of them seen only once. The CDR3 totals 14 residues. Trimming left V 4 bases short and J 7 bases short, with 16 bases between. CDR1 is MNHNY and CDR2 is SVGAGI in the germline V gene (reference sequence). The chain employs TRBV6-6 and TRBJ2-5; maybe TRBD1 (6 bases). The sequence came from a human donor in good health. The material sequenced was CD4+ T cells, either the whole sample or a sorted fraction (not recorded which). The CDR3 reads CASSSTDSEGTQYF. CDR3 DNA: TGTGCCAGCAGTTCCACGGACAGTGAAGGGACCCAGTACTTC.